This paragraph reports one T cell receptor (beta chain). A junction boundary mismatches the germline segment, possibly from a read error. TCR beta CDR3 regions were amplified from RNA. Using the HTBI primer set, a first-round RT-PCR was run on the TCR CDR3. TCRdb reanalysed the multiplex PCR reads using MiXCR and keeps one entry per CDR3 protein. The table lists fewer than 750,000 distinct CDR3 sequences, around 45% of them singletons, with more than 7.5% in the top ten. This record comes from a study of T cells in Graves' hyperthyroidism and ophthalmopathy. This CDR3 region has 13 residues. Germline assignment: CDR1 SEHNR and CDR2 FQNEAQ (reference sequence).

The clonotype originates from a woman in her late teens or twenties with Graves' hyperthyroidism. Sequenced: peripheral blood or thyroid tissue (not recorded which). The chain is built from TRBV7-9 and TRBJ2-7; D unresolved. The DNA for the CDR3 is TGTGCCAGCGGCTTACATCAGGCCTACGAGCAGTACTTC. Its translation is CASGLHQAYEQYF.